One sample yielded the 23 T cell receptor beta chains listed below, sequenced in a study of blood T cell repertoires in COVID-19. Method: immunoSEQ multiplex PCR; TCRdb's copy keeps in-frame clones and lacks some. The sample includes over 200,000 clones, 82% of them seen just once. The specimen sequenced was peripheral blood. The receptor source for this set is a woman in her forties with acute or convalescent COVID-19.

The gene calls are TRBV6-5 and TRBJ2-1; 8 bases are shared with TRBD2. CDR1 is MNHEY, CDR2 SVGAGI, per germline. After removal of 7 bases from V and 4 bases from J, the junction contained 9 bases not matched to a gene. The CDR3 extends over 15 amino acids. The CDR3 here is CASTPPAGGYNEQFF. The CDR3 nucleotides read TGTGCCAGCACCCCCCCGGCGGGGGGATACAATGAGCAGTTCTTC.

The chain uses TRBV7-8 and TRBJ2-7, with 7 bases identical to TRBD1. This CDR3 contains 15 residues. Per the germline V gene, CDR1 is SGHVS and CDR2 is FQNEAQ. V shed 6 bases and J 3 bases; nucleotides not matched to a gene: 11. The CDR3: CASSQQGNVNYEQYF. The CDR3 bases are TGTGCCAGCAGTCAACAGGGGAACGTCAACTACGAGCAGTACTTC.

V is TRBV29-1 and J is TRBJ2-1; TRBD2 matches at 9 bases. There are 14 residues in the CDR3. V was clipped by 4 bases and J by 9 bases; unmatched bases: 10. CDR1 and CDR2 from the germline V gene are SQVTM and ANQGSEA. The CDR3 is CSVGREGRSSEQFF. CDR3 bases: TGCAGCGTTGGGCGGGAGGGCCGAAGCAGTGAGCAGTTCTTC.

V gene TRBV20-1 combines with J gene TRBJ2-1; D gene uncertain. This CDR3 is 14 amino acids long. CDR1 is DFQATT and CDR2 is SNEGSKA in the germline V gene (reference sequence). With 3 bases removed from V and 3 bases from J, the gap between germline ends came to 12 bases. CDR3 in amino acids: CSASRSPRYNEQFF. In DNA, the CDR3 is TGCAGTGCTAGTCGGTCCCCGCGCTACAATGAGCAGTTCTTC.

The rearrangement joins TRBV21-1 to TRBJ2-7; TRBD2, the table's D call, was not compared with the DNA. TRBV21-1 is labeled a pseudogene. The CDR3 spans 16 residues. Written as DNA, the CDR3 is TGTGCCAGCAGCAAAGATGACTCTTGGGGACTGTACGAGCAGTACTTC. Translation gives CASSKDDSWGLYEQYF.

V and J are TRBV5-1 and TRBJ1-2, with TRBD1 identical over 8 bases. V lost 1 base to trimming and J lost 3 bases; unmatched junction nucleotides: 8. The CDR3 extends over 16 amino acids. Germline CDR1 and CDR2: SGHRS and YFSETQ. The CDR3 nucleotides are TGCGCCAGCAGCTTGCCACCGGGACAGGACCACTATGGCTACACCTTC. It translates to CASSLPPGQDHYGYTF.

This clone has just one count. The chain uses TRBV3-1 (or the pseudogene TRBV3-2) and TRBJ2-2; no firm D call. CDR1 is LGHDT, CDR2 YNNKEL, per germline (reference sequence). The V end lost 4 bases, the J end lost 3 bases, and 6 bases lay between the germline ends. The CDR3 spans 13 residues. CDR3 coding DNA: TGTGCCAGCAGCCGTACAGACACCGGGGAGCTGTTTTTT. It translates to CASSRTDTGELFF.

CDR3 nucleotides: TGTGCCAGCAGCGTAGTTCCCGGGTTTGGCTACGAGCAGTACTTC. As protein: CASSVVPGFGYEQYF. The V and J genes are TRBV9 and TRBJ2-7; D unresolved. V gave up 0 bases and J gave up 3 bases, with 13 bases separating them. In germline, CDR1 is SGDLS, CDR2 YYNGEE. The CDR3 runs to 15 residues.

CDR3 bases: TGCGCCAGCAGCCAGGTTACAGGGAGCTATGGCTACACCTTC. It specifies CASSQVTGSYGYTF. The chain employs TRBV4-1 and TRBJ1-2; a weak D match, TRBD1 (6 bases). The V end was cut by 3 bases, the J end by 4 bases, with 12 bases between. The CDR3 consists of 14 residues. The germline CDR1 and CDR2 sequences are MGHRA and YSYEKL.

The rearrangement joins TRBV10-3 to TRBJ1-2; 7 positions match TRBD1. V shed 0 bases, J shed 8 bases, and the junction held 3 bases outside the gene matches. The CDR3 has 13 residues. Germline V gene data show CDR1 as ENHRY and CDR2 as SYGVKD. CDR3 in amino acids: CAISESQGYGYTF. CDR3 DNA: TGTGCCATCAGTGAGTCACAGGGGTACGGCTACACCTTC.

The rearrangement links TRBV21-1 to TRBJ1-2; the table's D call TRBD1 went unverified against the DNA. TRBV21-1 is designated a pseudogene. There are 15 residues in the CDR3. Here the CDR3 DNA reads TGTGCCAGCAGCTTATTAGGGACAGGGGTGAGTGGCTACACCTTC. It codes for CASSLLGTGVSGYTF.

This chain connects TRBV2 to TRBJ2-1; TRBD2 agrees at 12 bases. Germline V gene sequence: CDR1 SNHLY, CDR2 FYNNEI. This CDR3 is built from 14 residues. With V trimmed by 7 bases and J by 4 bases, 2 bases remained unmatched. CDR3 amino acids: CASTTSGGYNEQFF. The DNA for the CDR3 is TGTGCCAGCACGACTAGCGGGGGTTACAATGAGCAGTTCTTC. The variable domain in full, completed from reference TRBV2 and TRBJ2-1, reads EPEVTQTPSHQVTQMGQEVILRCVPISNHLYFYWYRQILGQKVEFLVSFYNNEISEKSEIFDDQFSVERPDGSNFTLKIRSTKLEDSAMYFCASTTSGGYNEQFFGPGTRLTVL.

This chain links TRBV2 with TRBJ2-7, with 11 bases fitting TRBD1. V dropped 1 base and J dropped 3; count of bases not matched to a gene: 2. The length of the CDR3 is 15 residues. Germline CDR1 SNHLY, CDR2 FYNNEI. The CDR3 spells CASSEGTGGLYEQYF. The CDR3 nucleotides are TGTGCCAGCAGTGAAGGGACAGGGGGCCTCTACGAGCAGTACTTC. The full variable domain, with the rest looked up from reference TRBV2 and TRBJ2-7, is EPEVTQTPSHQVTQMGQEVILRCVPISNHLYFYWYRQILGQKVEFLVSFYNNEISEKSEIFDDQFSVERPDGSNFTLKIRSTKLEDSAMYFCASSEGTGGLYEQYFGPGTRLTVT.

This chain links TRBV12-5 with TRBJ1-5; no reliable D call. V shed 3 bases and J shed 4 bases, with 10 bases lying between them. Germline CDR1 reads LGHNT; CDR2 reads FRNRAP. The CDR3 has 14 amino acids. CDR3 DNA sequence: TGTGCTAGTGGTTTCGAGGGCAGAAATCAGCCCCAGCATTTT. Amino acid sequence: CASGFEGRNQPQHF.

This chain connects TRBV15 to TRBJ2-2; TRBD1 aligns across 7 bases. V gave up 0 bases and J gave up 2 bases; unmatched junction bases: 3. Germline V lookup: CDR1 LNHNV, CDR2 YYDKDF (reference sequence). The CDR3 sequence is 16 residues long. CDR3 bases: TGTGCCACCAGCAGAGATCCAGGGGGAAACACCGGGGAGCTGTTTTTT. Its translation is CATSRDPGGNTGELFF. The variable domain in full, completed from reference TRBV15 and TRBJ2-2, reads DAMVIQNPRYQVTQFGKPVTLSCSQTLNHNVMYWYQQKSSQAPKLLFHYYDKDFNNEADTPDNFQSRRPNTSFCFLDIRSPGLGDTAMYLCATSRDPGGNTGELFFGEGSRLTVL.

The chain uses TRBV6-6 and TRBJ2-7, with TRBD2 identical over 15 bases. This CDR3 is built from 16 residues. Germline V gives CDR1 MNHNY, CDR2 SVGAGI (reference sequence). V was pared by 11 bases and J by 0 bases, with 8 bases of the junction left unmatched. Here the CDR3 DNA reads TGTGCCGTCGGACTAGCGGGAGGGCCGGGCTCCTACGAGCAGTACTTC. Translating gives CAVGLAGGPGSYEQYF.

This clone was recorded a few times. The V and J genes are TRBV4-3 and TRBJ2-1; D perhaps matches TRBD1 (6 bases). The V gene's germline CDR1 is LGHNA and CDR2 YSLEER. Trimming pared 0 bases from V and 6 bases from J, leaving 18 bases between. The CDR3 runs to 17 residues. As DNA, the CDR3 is TGCGCCAGCAGCCAAGATAGGTACAGGGTCGGAGGCAATGAGCAGTTCTTC. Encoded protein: CASSQDRYRVGGNEQFF.

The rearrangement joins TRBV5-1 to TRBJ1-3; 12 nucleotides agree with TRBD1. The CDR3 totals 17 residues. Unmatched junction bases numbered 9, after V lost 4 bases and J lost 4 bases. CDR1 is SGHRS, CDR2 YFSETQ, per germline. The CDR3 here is CASSASTGTGGGNTIYF. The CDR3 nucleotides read TGCGCCAGCAGCGCAAGTACCGGGACAGGGGGCGGAAACACCATATATTTT.

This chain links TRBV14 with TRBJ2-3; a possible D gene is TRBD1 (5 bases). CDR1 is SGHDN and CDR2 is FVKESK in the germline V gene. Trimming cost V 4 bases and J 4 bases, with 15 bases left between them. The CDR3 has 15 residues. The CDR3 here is CASSPRQISADTQYF. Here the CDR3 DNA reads TGTGCCAGCAGCCCGAGACAGATCTCTGCAGATACGCAGTATTTT. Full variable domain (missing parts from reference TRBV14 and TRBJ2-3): EAGVTQFPSHSVIEKGQTVTLRCDPISGHDNLYWYRRVMGKEIKFLLHFVKESKQDESGMPNNRFLAERTGGTYSTLKVQPAELEDSGVYFCASSPRQISADTQYFGPGTRLTVL.

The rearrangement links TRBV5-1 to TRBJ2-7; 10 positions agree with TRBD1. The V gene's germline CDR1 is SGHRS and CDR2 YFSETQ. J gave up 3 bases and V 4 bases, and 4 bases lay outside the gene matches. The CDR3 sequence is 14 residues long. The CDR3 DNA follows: TGCGCCAGCAGCCCGGACAGGGGGTACTACGAGCAGTACTTC. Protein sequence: CASSPDRGYYEQYF.

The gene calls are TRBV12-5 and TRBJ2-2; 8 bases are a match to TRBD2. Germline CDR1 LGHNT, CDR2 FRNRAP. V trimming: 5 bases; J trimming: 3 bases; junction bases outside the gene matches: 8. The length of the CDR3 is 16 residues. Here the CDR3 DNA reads TGTGCTAGTGGTCGCGGACTAGCCCCTGACACCGGGGAGCTGTTTTTT. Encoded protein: CASGRGLAPDTGELFF.

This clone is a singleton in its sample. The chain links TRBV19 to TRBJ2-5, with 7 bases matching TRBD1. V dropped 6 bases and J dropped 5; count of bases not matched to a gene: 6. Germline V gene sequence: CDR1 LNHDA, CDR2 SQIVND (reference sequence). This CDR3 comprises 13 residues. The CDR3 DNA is TGTGCCAGTAGCCCGGGACAGACGGAGACCCAGTACTTC. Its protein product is CASSPGQTETQYF.

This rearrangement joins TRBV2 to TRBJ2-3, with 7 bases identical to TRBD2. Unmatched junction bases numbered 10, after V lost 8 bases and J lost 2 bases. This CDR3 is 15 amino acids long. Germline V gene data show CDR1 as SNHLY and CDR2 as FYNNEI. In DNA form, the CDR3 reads TGTGCCAGCTCGATTGGGGGGGGGATCACAGATACGCAGTATTTT. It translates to CASSIGGGITDTQYF.